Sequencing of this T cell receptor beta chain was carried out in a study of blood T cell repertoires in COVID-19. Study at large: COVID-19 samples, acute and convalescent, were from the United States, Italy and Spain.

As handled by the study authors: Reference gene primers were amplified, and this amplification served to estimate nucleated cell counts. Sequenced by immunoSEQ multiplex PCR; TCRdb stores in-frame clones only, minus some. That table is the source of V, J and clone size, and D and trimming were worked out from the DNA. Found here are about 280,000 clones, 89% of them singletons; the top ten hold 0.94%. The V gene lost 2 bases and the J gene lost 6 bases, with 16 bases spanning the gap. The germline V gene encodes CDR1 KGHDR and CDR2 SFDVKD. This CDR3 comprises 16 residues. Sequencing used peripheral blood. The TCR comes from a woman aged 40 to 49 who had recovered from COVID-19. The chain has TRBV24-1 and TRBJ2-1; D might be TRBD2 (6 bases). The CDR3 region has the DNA TGTGCCACCAGTGATTCGCCGGGAATGGGAGGCAATGAGCAGTTCTTC. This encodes CATSDSPGMGGNEQFF.